These T cell receptor beta chains were read from a single sample in a study of Ad26.COV2.S vaccination and SARS-CoV-2 variants. TCRdb keeps only in-frame clones here, not all; method: immunoSEQ multiplex PCR. The data contain more than 300,000 clones, 85% of them seen just once; the ten biggest clones take up about 2.1%. The specimen was peripheral blood, collected in a trial of Ad26.COV2.S vaccine versus placebo. The receptor source for this set is a person between 18 and 60 years old who received the Ad26.COV2.S COVID-19 vaccine or a placebo. The CDR3 runs from the conserved cysteine through the conserved F or W. Fields, in order: J gene, D gene, V gene, clone size, CDR3 DNA, CDR3 protein. A D gene is named only where the DNA matches it firmly. Part of the rows lack a size; the others show once, few, many or a class for expanded clones.

J gene: TRBJ2-1
D gene: TRBD1
V gene: TRBV7-2
clone size: .
CDR3 DNA: TGTGCCAGCAGCCCGACGAACAGGGGTTTCAGAAATGAGCAGTTCTTC
CDR3 protein: CASSPTNRGFRNEQFF

J gene: TRBJ1-5
D gene: TRBD1
V gene: TRBV7-9
clone size: .
CDR3 DNA: TGTGCCAGCACAGATAACAGGGGGCGCGGGAGCAATCAGCCCCAGCATTTT
CDR3 protein: CASTDNRGRGSNQPQHF

J gene: TRBJ2-2
D gene: .
V gene: TRBV6-5
clone size: .
CDR3 DNA: TGTGCCAGCAGTTACTCTCAGAACACCGGGGAGCTGTTTTTT
CDR3 protein: CASSYSQNTGELFF

J gene: TRBJ2-7
D gene: TRBD2
V gene: TRBV19
clone size: .
CDR3 DNA: TGTGCCAGTAGTATGGTAGCGGGGAGTTACGAGCAGTACTTC
CDR3 protein: CASSMVAGSYEQYF

J gene: TRBJ1-1
D gene: TRBD1
V gene: TRBV5-1
clone size: .
CDR3 DNA: TGCGCCAGCAGCGCAAACCCAGGGACAGGGGGCGTAAACACTGAAGCTTTCTTT
CDR3 protein: CASSANPGTGGVNTEAFF

J gene: TRBJ1-2
D gene: TRBD1
V gene: TRBV19
clone size: .
CDR3 DNA: TGTGCCAGTAGTACAAGACAGGGCTGGGAAAGTGGCTACACCTTC
CDR3 protein: CASSTRQGWESGYTF

J gene: TRBJ2-3
D gene: TRBD2
V gene: TRBV5-1
clone size: .
CDR3 DNA: TGCGCCAGCAGCCCCAGACTAGCGGGGGGAGATACGCAGTATTTT
CDR3 protein: CASSPRLAGGDTQYF

J gene: TRBJ1-4
D gene: .
V gene: TRBV24-1
clone size: .
CDR3 DNA: TGTGCCACCAGTGAGGGACGGCCTAATGAAAAACTGTTTTTT
CDR3 protein: CATSEGRPNEKLFF

J gene: TRBJ1-5
D gene: TRBD1
V gene: TRBV10-3
clone size: .
CDR3 DNA: TGTGCCATCACTCAGGGGGCCAATCAGCCCCAGCATTTT
CDR3 protein: CAITQGANQPQHF

J gene: TRBJ1-6
D gene: TRBD1
V gene: TRBV25-1
clone size: .
CDR3 DNA: TGTGCCAGCAGTGAATGGACAGGGGCGGGCTCACCCCTCCACTTT
CDR3 protein: CASSEWTGAGSPLHF

J gene: TRBJ1-2
D gene: .
V gene: TRBV12-3/TRBV12-4
clone size: .
CDR3 DNA: TGTGCCAGCGGAATGACCGGTAACTATGGCTACACCTTC
CDR3 protein: CASGMTGNYGYTF

J gene: TRBJ2-7
D gene: .
V gene: TRBV28
clone size: once
CDR3 DNA: TGTGCCAGCACGGGGAGCCATACCTTATCCTACGAGCAGTACTTC
CDR3 protein: CASTGSHTLSYEQYF

J gene: TRBJ2-5
D gene: .
V gene: TRBV18
clone size: .
CDR3 DNA: TGTGCCAGCTCACTTGGTTTGAATTACGCTGGGGAGACCCAGTACTTC
CDR3 protein: CASSLGLNYAGETQYF

J gene: TRBJ2-3
D gene: TRBD2
V gene: TRBV9
clone size: once
CDR3 DNA: TGTGCCAGCAGTAGCGGGAGCACAGATACGCAGTATTTT
CDR3 protein: CASSSGSTDTQYF

J gene: TRBJ1-2
D gene: .
V gene: TRBV7-9
clone size: few
CDR3 DNA: TGTGCCAGCACCGATAACTATGGCTACACCTTC
CDR3 protein: CASTDNYGYTF

J gene: TRBJ1-1
D gene: .
V gene: TRBV5-1
clone size: .
CDR3 DNA: TGCGCCAGCAGCTCCGCGCTGGATACTGAAGCTTTCTTT
CDR3 protein: CASSSALDTEAFF

J gene: TRBJ1-4
D gene: .
V gene: TRBV24-1
clone size: .
CDR3 DNA: TGTGCCACCAGTGAACGAGGGTCTAATGAAAAACTGTTTTTT
CDR3 protein: CATSERGSNEKLFF

J gene: TRBJ2-5
D gene: TRBD1
V gene: TRBV28
clone size: .
CDR3 DNA: TGTGCCAGCAGTTTCCGTCAGGGGGCGCCGGAGACCCAGTACTTC
CDR3 protein: CASSFRQGAPETQYF

J gene: TRBJ1-2
D gene: .
V gene: TRBV28
clone size: .
CDR3 DNA: TGTGCCAGCAGTTCCACCGCCCGCAGCTACACCTTC
CDR3 protein: CASSSTARSYTF

J gene: TRBJ2-1
D gene: TRBD2
V gene: TRBV7-2
clone size: .
CDR3 DNA: TGTGCCAGCAGCCCCGTCAGCGGGGACTCCTACAATGAGCAGTTCTTC
CDR3 protein: CASSPVSGDSYNEQFF